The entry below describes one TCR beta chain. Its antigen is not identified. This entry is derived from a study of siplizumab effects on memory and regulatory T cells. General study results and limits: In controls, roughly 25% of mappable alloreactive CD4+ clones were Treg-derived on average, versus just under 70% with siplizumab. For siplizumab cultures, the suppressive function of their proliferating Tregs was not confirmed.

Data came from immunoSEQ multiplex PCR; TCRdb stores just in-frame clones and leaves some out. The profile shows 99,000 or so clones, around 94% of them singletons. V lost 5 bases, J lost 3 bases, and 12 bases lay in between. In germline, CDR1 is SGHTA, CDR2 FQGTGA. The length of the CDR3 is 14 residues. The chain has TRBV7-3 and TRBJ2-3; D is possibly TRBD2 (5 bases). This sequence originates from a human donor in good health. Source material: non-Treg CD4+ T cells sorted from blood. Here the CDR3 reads CASSQSGETDTQYF. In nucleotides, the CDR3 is TGTGCCAGCAGCCAATCTGGGGAGACAGATACGCAGTATTTT.